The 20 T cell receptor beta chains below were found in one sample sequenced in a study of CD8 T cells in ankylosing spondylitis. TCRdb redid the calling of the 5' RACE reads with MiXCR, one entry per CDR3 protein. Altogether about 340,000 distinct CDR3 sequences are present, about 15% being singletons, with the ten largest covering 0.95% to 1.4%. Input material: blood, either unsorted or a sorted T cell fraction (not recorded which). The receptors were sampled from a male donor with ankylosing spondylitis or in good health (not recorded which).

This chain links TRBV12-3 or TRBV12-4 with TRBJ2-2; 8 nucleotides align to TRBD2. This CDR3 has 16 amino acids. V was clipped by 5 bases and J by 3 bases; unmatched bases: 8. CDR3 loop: CASSPPAGDHTGELFF. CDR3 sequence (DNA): TGTGCCAGCAGTCCTCCAGCGGGAGACCACACCGGGGAGCTGTTTTTT.

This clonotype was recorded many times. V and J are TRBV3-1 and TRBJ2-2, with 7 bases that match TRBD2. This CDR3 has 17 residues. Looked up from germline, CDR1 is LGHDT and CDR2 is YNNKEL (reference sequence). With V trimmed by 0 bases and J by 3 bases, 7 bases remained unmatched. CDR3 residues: CASSQDRAAGYTGELFF. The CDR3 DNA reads TGTGCCAGCAGCCAAGACCGGGCAGCGGGGTACACCGGGGAGCTGTTTTTT. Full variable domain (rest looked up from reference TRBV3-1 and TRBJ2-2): DTAVSQTPKYLVTQMGNDKSIKCEQNLGHDTMYWYKQDSKKFLKIMFSYNNKELIINETVPNRFSPKSPDKAHLNLHINSLELGDSAVYFCASSQDRAAGYTGELFFGEGSRLTVL.

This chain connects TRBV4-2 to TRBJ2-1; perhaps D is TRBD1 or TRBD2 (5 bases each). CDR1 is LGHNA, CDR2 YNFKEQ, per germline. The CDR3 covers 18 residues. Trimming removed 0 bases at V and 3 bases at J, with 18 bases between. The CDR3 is CASSQEGTGTANYNEQFF. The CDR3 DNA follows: TGTGCCAGCAGCCAAGAAGGAACCGGGACGGCAAACTACAATGAGCAGTTCTTC.

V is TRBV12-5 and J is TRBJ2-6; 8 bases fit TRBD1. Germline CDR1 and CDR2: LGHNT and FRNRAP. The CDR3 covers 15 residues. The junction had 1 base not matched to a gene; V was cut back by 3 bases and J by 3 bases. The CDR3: CASGFTGGGANVLTF. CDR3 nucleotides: TGTGCTAGTGGTTTTACAGGGGGTGGGGCCAACGTCCTGACTTTC.

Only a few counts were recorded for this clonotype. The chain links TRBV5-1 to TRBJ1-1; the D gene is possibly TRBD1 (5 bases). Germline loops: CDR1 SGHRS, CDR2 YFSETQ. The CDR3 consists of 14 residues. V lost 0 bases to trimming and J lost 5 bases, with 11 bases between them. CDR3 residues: CASSLEGTKTEAFF. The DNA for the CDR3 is TGCGCCAGCAGCTTGGAAGGGACGAAGACTGAAGCTTTCTTT.

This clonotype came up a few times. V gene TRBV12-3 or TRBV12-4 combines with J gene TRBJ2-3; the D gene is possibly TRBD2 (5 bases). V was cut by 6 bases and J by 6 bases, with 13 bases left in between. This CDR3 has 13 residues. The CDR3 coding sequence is TGTGCCAGCAGAACCATTGGCGGGGATACGCAGTATTTT. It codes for CASRTIGGDTQYF.

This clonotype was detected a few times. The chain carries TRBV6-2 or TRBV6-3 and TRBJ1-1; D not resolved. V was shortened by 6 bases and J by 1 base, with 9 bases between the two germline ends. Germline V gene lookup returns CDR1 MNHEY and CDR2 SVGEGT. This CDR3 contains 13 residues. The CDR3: CASRNSENTEAFF. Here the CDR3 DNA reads TGTGCCAGCAGGAACAGCGAGAACACTGAAGCTTTCTTT.

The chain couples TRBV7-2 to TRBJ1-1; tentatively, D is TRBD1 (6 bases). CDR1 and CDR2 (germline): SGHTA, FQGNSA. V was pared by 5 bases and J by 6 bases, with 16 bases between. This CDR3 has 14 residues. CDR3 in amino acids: CASSDHSGAAEAFF. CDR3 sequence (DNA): TGTGCCAGCAGCGACCACTCAGGGGCCGCTGAAGCTTTCTTT.

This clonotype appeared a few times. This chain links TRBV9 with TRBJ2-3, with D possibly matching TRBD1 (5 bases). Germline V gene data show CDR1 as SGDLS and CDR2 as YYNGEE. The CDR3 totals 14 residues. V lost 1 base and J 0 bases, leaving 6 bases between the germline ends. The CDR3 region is CASSVTGSTDTQYF. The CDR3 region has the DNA TGTGCCAGCAGCGTAACAGGTAGCACAGATACGCAGTATTTT. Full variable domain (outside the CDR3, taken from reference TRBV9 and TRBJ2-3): DSGVTQTPKHLITATGQRVTLRCSPRSGDLSVYWYQQSLDQGLQFLIQYYNGEERAKGNILERFSAQQFPDLHSELNLSSLELGDSALYFCASSVTGSTDTQYFGPGTRLTVL.

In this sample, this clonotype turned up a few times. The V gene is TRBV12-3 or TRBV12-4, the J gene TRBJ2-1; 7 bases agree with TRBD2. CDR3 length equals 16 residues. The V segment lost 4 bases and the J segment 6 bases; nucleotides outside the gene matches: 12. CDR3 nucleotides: TGTGCCAGCAGTTGGGTGGGAGGGCCGGTTTCCAATGAGCAGTTCTTC. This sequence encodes CASSWVGGPVSNEQFF.

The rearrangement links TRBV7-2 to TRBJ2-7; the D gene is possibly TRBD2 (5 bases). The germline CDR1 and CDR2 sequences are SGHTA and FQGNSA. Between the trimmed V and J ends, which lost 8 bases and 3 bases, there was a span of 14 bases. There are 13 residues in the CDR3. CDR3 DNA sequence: TGTGCCAGCGCCCCGCCCACTAGCTACGAGCAGTACTTC. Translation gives CASAPPTSYEQYF.

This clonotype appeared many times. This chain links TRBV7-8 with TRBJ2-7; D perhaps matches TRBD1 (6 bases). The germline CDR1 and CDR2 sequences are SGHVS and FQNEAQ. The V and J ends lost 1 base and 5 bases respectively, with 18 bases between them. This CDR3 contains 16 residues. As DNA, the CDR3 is TGTGCCAGCAGCTTAGTTCCCGGGACATGGTCTAACGAGCAGTACTTC. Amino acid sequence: CASSLVPGTWSNEQYF.

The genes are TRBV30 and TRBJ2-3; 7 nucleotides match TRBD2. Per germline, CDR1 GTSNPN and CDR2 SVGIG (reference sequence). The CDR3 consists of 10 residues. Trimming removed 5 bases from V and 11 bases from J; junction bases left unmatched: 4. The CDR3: CAWSEREQYF. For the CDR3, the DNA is TGTGCCTGGTCCGAGCGGGAGCAGTATTTT.

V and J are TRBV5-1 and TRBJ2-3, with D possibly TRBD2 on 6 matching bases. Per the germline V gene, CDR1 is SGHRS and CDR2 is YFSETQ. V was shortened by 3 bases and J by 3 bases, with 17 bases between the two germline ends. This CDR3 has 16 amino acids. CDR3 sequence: CASSSAGKGLTDTQYF. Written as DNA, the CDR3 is TGCGCCAGCAGCTCGGCGGGGAAGGGACTTACAGATACGCAGTATTTT.

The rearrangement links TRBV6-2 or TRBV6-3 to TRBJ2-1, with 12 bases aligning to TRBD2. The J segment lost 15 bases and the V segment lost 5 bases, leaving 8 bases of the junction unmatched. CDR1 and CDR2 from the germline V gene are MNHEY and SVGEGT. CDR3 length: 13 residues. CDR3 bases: TGTGCCAGCAGTCTCACCGGACTAGCGGGGTGGTTCTTC. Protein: CASSLTGLAGWFF.

CDR3: CASSLAGSSSYNEQFF. CDR3 DNA sequence: TGTGCCAGCAGCTTGGCGGGCAGTAGCTCCTACAATGAGCAGTTCTTC. The J gene is TRBJ2-1, the V gene TRBV5-6; D is unclear. CDR1 SGHDT and CDR2 YYEEEE come from the germline V gene. V was cut by 0 bases and J by 0 bases, with 10 bases left in between. CDR3 length: 16 amino acids.

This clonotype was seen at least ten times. The DNA of the CDR3 is TGTGCCAGCAGTTTAAGGCGGGGTACGCAGCCCCAGCATTTT. Translated: CASSLRRGTQPQHF. The V and J genes are TRBV12-3 or TRBV12-4 and TRBJ1-5; no firm D call. The V and J ends lost 2 bases and 7 bases respectively, with 12 bases between them. This CDR3 has 14 residues.

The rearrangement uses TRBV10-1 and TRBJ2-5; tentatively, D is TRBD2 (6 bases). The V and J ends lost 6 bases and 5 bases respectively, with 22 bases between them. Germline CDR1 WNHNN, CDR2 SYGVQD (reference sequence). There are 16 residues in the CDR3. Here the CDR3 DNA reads TGCGCCAGCAGGTCCCTACTAGCCTCTTTCAGGGAGACCCAGTACTTC. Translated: CASRSLLASFRETQYF.

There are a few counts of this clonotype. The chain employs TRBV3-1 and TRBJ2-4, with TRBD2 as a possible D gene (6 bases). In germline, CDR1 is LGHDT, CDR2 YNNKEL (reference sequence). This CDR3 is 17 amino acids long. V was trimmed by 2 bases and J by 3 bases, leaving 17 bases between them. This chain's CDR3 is CASSQTPPWRDKNIQYF. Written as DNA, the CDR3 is TGTGCCAGCAGCCAAACCCCCCCATGGCGGGACAAAAACATTCAGTACTTC.

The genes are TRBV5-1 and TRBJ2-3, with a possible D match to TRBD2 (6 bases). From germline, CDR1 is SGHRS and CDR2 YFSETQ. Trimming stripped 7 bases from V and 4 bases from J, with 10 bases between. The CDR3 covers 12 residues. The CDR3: CASGGLADTQYF. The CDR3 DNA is TGCGCCAGCGGGGGGTTGGCAGATACGCAGTATTTT.